This T cell receptor beta chain was obtained from a study of blood T cells in healthy people across ages. PCR was performed a second time for about 7 to 12 cycles using a sample-barcoded 5' primer and a J-beta primer mix. Every sample gave at least 2.5 million paired-end reads containing CDR3. TCRdb ran MiXCR on the 5' RACE reads and lists one entry per CDR3 protein. The sample contains hundreds of thousands of distinct CDR3 sequences, under 45% of which appear only once. Regarding the study as a whole: Possibly, changes in expanded clonotypes were confounded because donor CMV status was unknown.

A note on this clonotype: Its antigen is undetermined.

The origin of this receptor is a man in his fifties or sixties in good health. The specimen was blood.

CDR3 protein: CASSPGRDAVGYTF. CDR3 nucleotide sequence: TGCGCCAGCAGCCCAGGCCGTGATGCGGTCGGCTACACCTTC. This rearrangement joins TRBV4-3 to TRBJ1-2; D not certain. From germline, CDR1 is LGHNA and CDR2 YSLEER. CDR3 length: 14 amino acids. V was pared by 4 bases and J by 8 bases, with 17 bases between.